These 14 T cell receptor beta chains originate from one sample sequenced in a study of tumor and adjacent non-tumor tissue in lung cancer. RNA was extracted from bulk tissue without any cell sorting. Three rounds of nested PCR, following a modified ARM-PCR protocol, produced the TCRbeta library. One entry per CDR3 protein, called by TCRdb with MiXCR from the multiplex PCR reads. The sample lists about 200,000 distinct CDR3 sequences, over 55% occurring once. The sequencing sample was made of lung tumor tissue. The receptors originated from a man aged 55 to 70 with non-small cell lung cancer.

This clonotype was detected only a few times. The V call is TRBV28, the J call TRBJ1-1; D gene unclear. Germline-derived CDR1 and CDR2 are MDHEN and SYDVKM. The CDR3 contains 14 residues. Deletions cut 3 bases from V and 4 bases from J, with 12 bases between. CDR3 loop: CASSLGGRRTEAFF. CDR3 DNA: TGTGCCAGCAGTTTGGGAGGGCGGCGCACTGAAGCTTTCTTT.

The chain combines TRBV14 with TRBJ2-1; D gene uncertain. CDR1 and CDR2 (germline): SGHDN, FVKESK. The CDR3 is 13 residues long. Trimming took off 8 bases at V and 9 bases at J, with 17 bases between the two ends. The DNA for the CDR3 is TGTGCCAGCTCACTGTGGGATGTAACTGAGCAGTTCTTC. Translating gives CASSLWDVTEQFF.

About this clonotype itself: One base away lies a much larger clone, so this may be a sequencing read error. Here the CDR3 DNA reads TGTGTCAGCAGCTTACGGGGGGCGACCAATGAGCAGTTCTTC. This translates into CVSSLRGATNEQFF. The chain recombines TRBV11-3 with TRBJ2-1; a possible D gene is TRBD2 (7 bases). CDR1 is SGHNT, CDR2 YENEEA, per germline. The CDR3 contains 14 residues.

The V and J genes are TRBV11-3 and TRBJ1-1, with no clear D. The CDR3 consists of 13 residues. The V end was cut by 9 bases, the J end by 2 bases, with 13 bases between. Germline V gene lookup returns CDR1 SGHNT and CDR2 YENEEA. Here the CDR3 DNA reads TGTGCCAGTAGGAAGACAAGAAACACTGAAGCTTTCTTT. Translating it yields CASRKTRNTEAFF.

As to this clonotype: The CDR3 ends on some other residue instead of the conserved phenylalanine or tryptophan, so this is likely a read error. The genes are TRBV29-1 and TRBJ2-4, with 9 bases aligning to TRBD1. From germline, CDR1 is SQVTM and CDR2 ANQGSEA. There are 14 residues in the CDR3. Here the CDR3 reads CSVWAGTGTNIQYL. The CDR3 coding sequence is TGCAGTGTTTGGGCCGGGACAGGGACAAACATTCAGTACTTA.

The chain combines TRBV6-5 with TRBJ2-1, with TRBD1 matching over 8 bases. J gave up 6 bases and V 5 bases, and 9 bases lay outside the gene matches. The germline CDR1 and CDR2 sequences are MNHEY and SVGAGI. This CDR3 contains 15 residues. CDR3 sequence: CASSTQGASVNEQFF. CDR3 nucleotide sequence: TGTGCCAGCAGTACCCAGGGGGCGAGTGTCAATGAGCAGTTCTTC.

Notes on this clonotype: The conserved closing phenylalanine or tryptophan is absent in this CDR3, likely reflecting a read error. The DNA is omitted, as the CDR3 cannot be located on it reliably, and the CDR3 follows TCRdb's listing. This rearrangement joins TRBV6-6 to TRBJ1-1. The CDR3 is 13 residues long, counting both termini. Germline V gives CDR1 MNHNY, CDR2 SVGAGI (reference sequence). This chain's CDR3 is CASRSGVDTEAFS.

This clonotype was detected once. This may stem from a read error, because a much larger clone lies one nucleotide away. The DNA for the CDR3 is TGCAGCATTGCCAGGAGCTCCTACGAGCAGTACTTC. Translating it yields CSIARSSYEQYF. The chain joins TRBV29-1 to TRBJ2-7, with D hard to call. The CDR3 has 12 amino acids. The ends were cut back, 8 bases at V and 0 bases at J, with 11 bases in the middle. The germline V gene encodes CDR1 SQVTM and CDR2 ANQGSEA.

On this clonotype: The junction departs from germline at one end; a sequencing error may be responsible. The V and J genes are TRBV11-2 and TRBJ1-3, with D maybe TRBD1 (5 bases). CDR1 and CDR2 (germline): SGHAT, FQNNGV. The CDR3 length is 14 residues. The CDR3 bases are TGTGCCAGCGGCTTGGCAGGGTTTGGGAACACCATATATTTT. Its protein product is CASGLAGFGNTIYF.

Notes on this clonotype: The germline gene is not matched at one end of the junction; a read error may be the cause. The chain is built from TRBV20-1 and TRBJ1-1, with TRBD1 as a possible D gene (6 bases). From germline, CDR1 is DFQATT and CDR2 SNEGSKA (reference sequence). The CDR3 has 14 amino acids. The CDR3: CSARKGVMNTEVFF. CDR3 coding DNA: TGCAGTGCTAGAAAGGGGGTGATGAACACTGAAGTTTTCTTT.

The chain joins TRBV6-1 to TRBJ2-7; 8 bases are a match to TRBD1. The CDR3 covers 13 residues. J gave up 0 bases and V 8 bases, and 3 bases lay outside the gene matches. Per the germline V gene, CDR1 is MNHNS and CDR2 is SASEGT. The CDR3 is CASAGTGSYEQYF. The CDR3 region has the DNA TGTGCCAGCGCGGGGACAGGCTCCTACGAGCAGTACTTC.

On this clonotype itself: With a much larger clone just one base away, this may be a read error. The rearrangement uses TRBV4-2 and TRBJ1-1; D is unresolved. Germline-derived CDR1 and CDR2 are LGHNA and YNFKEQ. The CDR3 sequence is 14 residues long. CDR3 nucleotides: TGTGACAGCAGCCAAGAAAGCAGGAACACTGAAGCTTTCTTT. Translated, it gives CDSSQESRNTEAFF.

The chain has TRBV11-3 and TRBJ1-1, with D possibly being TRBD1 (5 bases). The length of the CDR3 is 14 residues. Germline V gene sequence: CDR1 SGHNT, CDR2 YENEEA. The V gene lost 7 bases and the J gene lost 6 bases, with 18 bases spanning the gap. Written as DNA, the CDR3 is TGTGCCAGCAACCTGGGACTAATAGCACCTGAAGCTTTCTTT. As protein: CASNLGLIAPEAFF.

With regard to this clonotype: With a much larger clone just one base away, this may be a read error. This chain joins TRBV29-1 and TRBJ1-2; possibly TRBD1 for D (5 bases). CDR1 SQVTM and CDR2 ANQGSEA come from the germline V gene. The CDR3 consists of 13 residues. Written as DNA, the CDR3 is TGCAGGGTTGAGTTGGGACGAGGGACCGGCTACACCTTC. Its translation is CRVELGRGTGYTF.